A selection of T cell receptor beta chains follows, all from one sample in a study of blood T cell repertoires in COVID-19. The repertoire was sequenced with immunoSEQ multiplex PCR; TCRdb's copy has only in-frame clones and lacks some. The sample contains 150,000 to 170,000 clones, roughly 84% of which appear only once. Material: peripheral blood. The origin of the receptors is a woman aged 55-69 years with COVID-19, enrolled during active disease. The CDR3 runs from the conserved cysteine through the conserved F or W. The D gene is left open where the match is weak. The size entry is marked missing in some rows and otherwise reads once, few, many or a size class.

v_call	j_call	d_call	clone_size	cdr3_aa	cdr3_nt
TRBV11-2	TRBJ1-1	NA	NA	CASSLHFEAFF	TGTGCCAGCAGCTTACACTTCGAAGCTTTCTTT
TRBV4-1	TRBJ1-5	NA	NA	CASSQDRGLNQPQHF	TGCGCCAGCAGCCAAGATCGAGGCCTCAATCAGCCCCAGCATTTT
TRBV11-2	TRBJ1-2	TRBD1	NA	CASSQPGGFYGYTF	TGTGCCAGCAGCCAACCAGGGGGCTTCTATGGCTACACCTTC
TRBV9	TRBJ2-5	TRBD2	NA	CASSVAGLALQGAQYF	TGTGCCAGCAGCGTAGCCGGACTAGCGCTTCAGGGGGCCCAGTACTTC
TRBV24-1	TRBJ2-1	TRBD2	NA	CATSDPAGTSIDEQFF	TGTGCCACCAGTGACCCCGCCGGGACTAGTATCGATGAGCAGTTCTTC
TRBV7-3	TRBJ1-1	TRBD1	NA	CASSSGQGTNTEAFF	TGTGCCAGCAGCTCCGGACAGGGGACGAACACTGAAGCTTTCTTT
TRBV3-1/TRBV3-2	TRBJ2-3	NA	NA	CASSQELRSTDTQYF	TGTGCCAGCAGCCAAGAATTGAGGAGCACAGATACGCAGTATTTT
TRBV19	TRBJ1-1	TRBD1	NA	CASRGRGRNTEAFF	TGTGCCAGTAGAGGCAGGGGGCGGAACACTGAAGCTTTCTTT
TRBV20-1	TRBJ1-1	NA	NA	CSAGRGTEAFF	TGCAGTGCTGGCAGGGGAACTGAAGCTTTCTTT
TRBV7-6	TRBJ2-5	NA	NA	CASSFKETQYF	TGTGCCAGCAGCTTTAAAGAGACCCAGTACTTC
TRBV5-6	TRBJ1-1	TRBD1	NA	CASSFTGQVFNTEAFF	TGTGCCAGCAGCTTCACAGGACAGGTGTTTAACACTGAAGCTTTCTTT
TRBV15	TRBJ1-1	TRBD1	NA	CATSRGQGSRTEAFF	TGTGCCACCAGCCGGGGACAGGGGTCGCGCACTGAAGCTTTCTTT
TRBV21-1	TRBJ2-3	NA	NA	CASSAGDRASTDTQYF	TGTGCCAGCAGCGCCGGGGACAGAGCTAGCACAGATACGCAGTATTTT
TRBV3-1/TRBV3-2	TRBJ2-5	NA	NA	CASSQEGRNRLTETQYF	TGTGCCAGCAGCCAAGAAGGGAGGAATCGGCTGACGGAGACCCAGTACTTC
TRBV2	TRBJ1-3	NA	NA	CASVRGSGNTIYF	TGTGCCAGCGTAAGGGGCTCTGGAAACACCATATATTTT
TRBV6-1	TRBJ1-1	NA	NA	CASTPYSGSKAFF	TGTGCCAGCACCCCTTATAGCGGCAGCAAAGCTTTCTTT
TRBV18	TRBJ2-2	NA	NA	CASSPPRGAGNTGELFF	TGTGCCAGCTCACCACCGAGGGGAGCGGGGAACACCGGGGAGCTGTTTTTT
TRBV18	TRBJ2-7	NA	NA	CASSPLRSGEQYF	TGTGCCAGCTCACCTCTCCGCTCGGGTGAGCAGTACTTC
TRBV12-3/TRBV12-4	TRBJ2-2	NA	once	CASSENGELFF	TGTGCCAGCAGCGAGAACGGGGAGCTGTTTTTT
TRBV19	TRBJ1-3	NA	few	CASPDRYGNTIYF	TGTGCCAGTCCCGACAGATATGGAAACACCATATATTTT
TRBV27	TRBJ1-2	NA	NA	CASSPVLDYGYTF	TGTGCCAGCAGCCCAGTGTTGGACTATGGCTACACCTTC
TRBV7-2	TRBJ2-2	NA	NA	CASSHLGFVGTGELFF	TGTGCCAGCAGCCACCTCGGGTTCGTCGGCACCGGGGAGCTGTTTTTT
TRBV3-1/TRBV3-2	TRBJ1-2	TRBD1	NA	CASSLLGGDRGRYGYTF	TGTGCCAGCAGCCTCCTGGGGGGGGACAGGGGCAGGTATGGCTACACCTTC
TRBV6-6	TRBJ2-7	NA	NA	CASSRYSYEQYF	TGTGCCAGCAGCAGGTACTCCTACGAGCAGTACTTC
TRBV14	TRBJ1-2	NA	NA	CASSQLGAGHYGYTF	TGTGCCAGCAGCCAACTAGGGGCAGGACACTATGGCTACACCTTC
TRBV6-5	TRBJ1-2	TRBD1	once	CASSLGQINYGYTF	TGTGCCAGCAGTTTGGGACAGATTAACTATGGCTACACCTTC
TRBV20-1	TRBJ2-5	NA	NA	CSASSRGTQYF	TGCAGTGCTAGTTCTCGGGGAACCCAGTACTTC